These 11 T cell receptor beta chains were sequenced from one sample in a study of STAT5B mutations in CD4+ large granular lymphocyte leukemia. The protocol was immunoSEQ multiplex PCR, while the TCRdb copy is restricted to in-frame clones and leaves out a portion. The top ten hold about 3.2% of the sample, which has 30,000 to 40,000 clones, approximately 90% seen once. Sequencing was done on a sample of CD4+ T cells from blood buffy coats. All receptors derive from a human donor in good health.

This clone was seen more than once but under ten times. The V and J genes are TRBV5-4 and TRBJ1-2, with 11 bases identical to TRBD1. The trim removed 4 bases at V and 5 bases at J, leaving 10 bases unmatched. The CDR3 spans 16 residues. Germline V gives CDR1 SGHNT, CDR2 YYREEE (reference sequence). The DNA of the CDR3 is TGTGCCAGCAGCCTCGGACAGGGGGCTCAAGGGTATGGCTACACCTTC. Its translation: CASSLGQGAQGYGYTF.

The chain joins TRBV9 to TRBJ1-3, with D hard to call. V gave up 3 bases and J gave up 8 bases, with 15 bases separating them. Germline CDR1 is SGDLS and CDR2 is YYNGEE. The CDR3 sequence is 14 residues long. CDR3 bases: TGTGCCAGCAGCGAAACAGTCGATAGGTACACCATATATTTT. Translation gives CASSETVDRYTIYF.

A few counts support this clone. The chain has TRBV6-4 and TRBJ1-2; no reliable D call. Trimming stripped 3 bases from V and 8 bases from J, with 4 bases between. This CDR3 is built from 10 residues. The germline CDR1 and CDR2 sequences are MRHNA and SNTAGT. CDR3 nucleotides: TGTGCCAGCAGTGAGGTAGGCTACACCTTC. Its translation: CASSEVGYTF.

This rearrangement joins TRBV6-5 to TRBJ1-2, with D uncertain. The length of the CDR3 is 16 residues. Trimming removed 2 bases at V and 2 bases at J, with 15 bases between. In germline, CDR1 is MNHEY, CDR2 SVGAGI. The CDR3 is CASSYMGSGFNYGYTF. The CDR3 DNA reads TGTGCCAGCAGTTACATGGGCAGCGGCTTCAACTATGGCTACACCTTC.

This clone was observed a few times. J is TRBJ1-5 and V is TRBV29-1; D is perhaps TRBD1 (6 bases). CDR3 length: 13 residues. V was trimmed by 6 bases and J by 4 bases, leaving 13 bases between them. The V gene's germline CDR1 is SQVTM and CDR2 ANQGSEA. In nucleotides, the CDR3 is TGCAGCGTGCGGGACAACTTTAATCAGCCCCAGCATTTT. Its protein is CSVRDNFNQPQHF.

V usage is TRBV4-3 and J usage is TRBJ1-5; TRBD1 agrees at 9 bases. J lost 5 bases, V lost 0 bases, and 5 bases had no gene match. The CDR3 loop spans 16 amino acids. Per germline, CDR1 LGHNA and CDR2 YSLEER. CDR3 sequence (DNA): TGCGCCAGCAGCCAAGAGGCACAGGGGGCCGATCAGCCCCAGCATTTT. As protein: CASSQEAQGADQPQHF.

V and J are TRBV18 and TRBJ1-2; D remains unclear. Trimming pared 3 bases from V and 4 bases from J, leaving 9 bases between. Germline CDR1 reads KGHSH; CDR2 reads LQKENI. The CDR3 runs to 13 residues. The CDR3 sequence: CASSPRQSYGYTF. The CDR3 nucleotides are TGTGCCAGCTCACCTCGACAAAGCTATGGCTACACCTTC. Full variable domain (missing parts from reference TRBV18 and TRBJ1-2): NAGVMQNPRHLVRRRGQEARLRCSPMKGHSHVYWYRQLPEEGLKFMVYLQKENIIDESGMPKERFSAEFPKEGPSILRIQQVVRGDSAAYFCASSPRQSYGYTFGSGTRLTVV.

The chain has TRBV5-1 and TRBJ2-1, with 11 bases aligning to TRBD2. With 0 bases clipped from V and 2 bases from J, the junction kept 4 bases outside the gene matches. This CDR3 contains 17 residues. Germline V gene sequence: CDR1 SGHRS, CDR2 YFSETQ. The CDR3 is CASSLVAGGLAYNEQFF. For the CDR3, the DNA is TGCGCCAGCAGCTTGGTAGCGGGAGGGCTTGCCTACAATGAGCAGTTCTTC.

This rearrangement joins TRBV21-1 to TRBJ2-2; whether TRBD2, the table's D call, matches the DNA was not checked. TRBV21-1 is recorded as a pseudogene. This CDR3 contains 19 residues. CDR3 protein: CASSETPLAGGGPTGELFF. For the CDR3, the DNA is TGTGCCAGCAGCGAAACCCCCTTAGCGGGAGGAGGTCCCACCGGGGAGCTGTTTTTT.

This clone is a singleton in its sample. For the CDR3, the DNA is TGTGCCAGCAGCCTCAGATACTCTGGGGCCAACGTCCTGACTTTC. Translating it yields CASSLRYSGANVLTF. The gene calls are TRBV7-2 and TRBJ2-6; D unresolved. CDR1 is SGHTA and CDR2 is FQGNSA in the germline V gene. V lost 5 bases, J lost 0 bases, and 8 bases lay in between. CDR3 length: 15 residues.

The V call is TRBV4-1, the J call TRBJ1-4; possible D gene TRBD1, 5 bases. V dropped 1 base and J dropped 14 bases, with 26 bases sitting between them. CDR3 size: 17 residues. Germline V lookup: CDR1 MGHRA, CDR2 YSYEKL. The CDR3 loop is CASSQAPRQPSLKGLFF. CDR3 nucleotide sequence: TGCGCCAGCAGCCAAGCCCCCCGACAGCCTAGTTTGAAAGGGCTGTTTTTT.